This TCR beta chain was documented in a study of blood T cell repertoires in COVID-19. Across the whole study: Sites across the United States, Italy and Spain contributed samples from acute and convalescent COVID-19. T cells, B-cell-depleted T cells, or PBMCs supplied cDNA or gDNA.

Per the original methods: Counts of nucleated cells, estimated from reference gene primer amplification, were obtained. Repertoires were generated with immunoSEQ multiplex PCR, while TCRdb's copy carries only in-frame clones and drops some. The DNA gave D and trimming, while V, J and clone size come from that table. The sample has roughly 63,000 clones, around nine tenths seen once; the top ten hold 20% to 25%. Looked up from germline, CDR1 is SGHRS and CDR2 is YFSETQ. The V end lost 2 bases, the J end lost 5 bases, and 19 bases lay between the germline ends. The CDR3 length is 16 residues. The chain has TRBV5-1 and TRBJ2-5, with a weak D call TRBD2 (6 bases). The origin of this receptor is a woman aged 45-65 years with active or convalescent COVID-19. The material sequenced was peripheral blood. CDR3 residues: CASSLSISGLEETQYF. As DNA, the CDR3 is TGCGCCAGCAGCTTATCAATTAGCGGTCTGGAGGAGACCCAGTACTTC.